Listed below are T cell receptor beta chains from one sample, sequenced in a study of blood T cell repertoires in COVID-19. Some clones are missing from TCRdb's copy, which holds only in-frame ones; the method was immunoSEQ multiplex PCR. The profile shows fewer than 200,000 clones, about 83% of them singletons. Sequencing was done on a sample of peripheral blood. The source is a woman of 80 years or more with COVID-19, enrolled during active disease. Each CDR3 is given with its conserved first and last residue. D genes are given only for firm matches. The size field is filled for only some rows; it gives once, few, many or a size class.

TRBV27,.,.,TRBJ1-2,CASSTGWEGYTF,TGTGCCAGCAGTACCGGGTGGGAGGGCTACACCTTC
TRBV4-2,.,.,TRBJ1-1,CASSQDRGNTEAFF,TGTGCCAGCAGCCAAGATAGAGGAAACACTGAAGCTTTCTTT
TRBV28,TRBD1,.,TRBJ1-5,CASSSVGQGPHQPQHF,TGTGCCAGCAGTTCAGTCGGACAGGGTCCGCATCAGCCCCAGCATTTT
TRBV5-4,.,.,TRBJ1-1,CASSPQNLNTEAFF,TGTGCCAGCAGCCCACAGAACCTGAACACTGAAGCTTTCTTT
TRBV11-2,.,once,TRBJ2-5,CASSLAGGSEETQYF,TGTGCCAGCAGCTTAGCAGGAGGTAGCGAAGAGACCCAGTACTTC
TRBV6-5,.,.,TRBJ2-7,CASRTSSYEQYF,TGTGCCAGCAGAACGAGCTCCTACGAGCAGTACTTC
TRBV10-3,.,.,TRBJ2-7,CAISGGVSYEQYF,TGTGCCATCAGCGGCGGGGTCTCCTACGAGCAGTACTTC
TRBV25-1,.,.,TRBJ2-3,CASSPIDRDTQYF,TGTGCCAGCAGTCCAATTGACAGGGATACGCAGTATTTT
TRBV5-5,.,.,TRBJ1-3,CASSLAGRGNTIYF,TGTGCCAGCAGCCTGGCCGGGAGAGGAAACACCATATATTTT
TRBV18,.,few,TRBJ1-3,CASSPSHGIHSGNTIYF,TGTGCCAGCTCACCGAGCCACGGGATCCACTCTGGAAACACCATATATTTT
TRBV10-3,.,.,TRBJ1-1,CAISGRQLNTEAFF,TGTGCCATCAGTGGTCGACAGCTGAACACTGAAGCTTTCTTT
TRBV27,.,.,TRBJ1-6,CASSSTGYNSPLHF,TGTGCCAGCAGTTCGACAGGATATAATTCACCCCTCCACTTT
TRBV19,.,.,TRBJ2-4,CASSIGPSRGNIQYF,TGTGCCAGTAGTATCGGCCCTTCTCGGGGAAACATTCAGTACTTC
TRBV4-3,TRBD1,.,TRBJ1-6,CASSQERQGPLNNSPLHF,TGCGCCAGCAGCCAAGAACGACAGGGTCCCCTAAATAATTCACCCCTCCACTTT
TRBV18,.,.,TRBJ2-1,CASSPGPGSNEQFF,TGTGCCAGCTCACCGGGCCCGGGGAGCAATGAGCAGTTCTTC
TRBV11-2,.,.,TRBJ1-2,CASSQRSVTGTF,TGTGCCAGCAGCCAGAGGTCCGTAACGGGGACCTTC
TRBV5-1,TRBD2,.,TRBJ2-2,CASSLLAGVNTGELFF,TGCGCCAGCAGCCTACTAGCGGGAGTTAACACCGGGGAGCTGTTTTTT
TRBV27,.,.,TRBJ1-1,CASSGQFSEAFF,TGTGCCAGCAGTGGACAGTTCTCTGAAGCTTTCTTT
TRBV7-7,.,.,TRBJ2-2,CASSLVGRGTGELFF,TGTGCCAGCAGCTTAGTTGGGAGAGGGACCGGGGAGCTGTTTTTT
TRBV5-1,.,.,TRBJ2-3,CASSLPLTGSTDTQYF,TGCGCCAGCAGCTTGCCACTGACAGGAAGCACAGATACGCAGTATTTT
TRBV6-2/TRBV6-3,TRBD2,few,TRBJ2-7,CASSTAYASGKNYEQYF,TGTGCCAGCAGTACGGCTTATGCTAGCGGGAAGAACTACGAGCAGTACTTC
TRBV19,.,once,TRBJ2-3,CASRWGGYATDTQYF,TGTGCCAGTAGATGGGGCGGATACGCTACAGATACGCAGTATTTT
TRBV10-3,.,once,TRBJ1-5,CAISDPPGNQPQHF,TGTGCCATCAGTGATCCCCCTGGCAATCAGCCCCAGCATTTT
TRBV9,.,.,TRBJ2-1,CASSGLTSYNEQFF,TGTGCCAGCAGCGGATTGACTTCTTACAATGAGCAGTTCTTC
TRBV19,TRBD2,.,TRBJ2-4,CASRGRASGIAKNIQYF,TGTGCCAGTCGAGGGCGGGCTAGCGGAATAGCCAAAAACATTCAGTACTTC
TRBV12-3/TRBV12-4,TRBD1,.,TRBJ2-7,CASSPQGTEQYF,TGTGCCAGCAGTCCACAGGGGACCGAGCAGTACTTC
TRBV7-9,TRBD2,.,TRBJ2-1,CASSLVAGIEQFF,TGTGCCAGCAGCTTAGTAGCGGGAATTGAGCAGTTCTTC
TRBV6-5,TRBD1,.,TRBJ2-7,CASNLVTGGYEQYF,TGTGCCAGCAATCTCGTGACAGGGGGCTACGAGCAGTACTTC
TRBV29-1,.,.,TRBJ1-4,CSVDAGNEKLFF,TGCAGCGTTGACGCCGGGAATGAAAAACTGTTTTTT
TRBV30,TRBD1,.,TRBJ2-7,CAWSGQGIHEQYF,TGTGCCTGGTCCGGACAGGGGATCCACGAGCAGTACTTC
TRBV7-3,TRBD2,once,TRBJ2-3,CASSKKLAGGLDTQYF,TGTGCCAGCAGCAAAAAGCTAGCGGGAGGTCTAGATACGCAGTATTTT
TRBV6-6,.,.,TRBJ1-1,CASTPLPGVNTEAFF,TGTGCCAGCACTCCCCTGCCGGGGGTCAACACTGAAGCTTTCTTT
TRBV7-2,TRBD2,.,TRBJ2-3,CASSFQRGGRDTQYF,TGTGCCAGCAGCTTCCAGCGGGGGGGCCGGGATACGCAGTATTTT
TRBV2,TRBD2,.,TRBJ2-3,CASSEGVSGRQTDTQYF,TGTGCCAGCAGTGAAGGAGTTAGCGGGAGGCAAACAGATACGCAGTATTTT
TRBV18,.,.,TRBJ2-3,CASSPLAGDTDTQYF,TGTGCCAGCTCACCACTTGCAGGGGACACAGATACGCAGTATTTT
TRBV11-3,TRBD1,.,TRBJ2-1,CASSAGTGTSYNEQFF,TGTGCCAGCAGCGCCGGGACAGGGACATCCTACAATGAGCAGTTCTTC
TRBV27,.,.,TRBJ2-1,CASSFSATGNEQFF,TGTGCCAGCAGTTTTAGCGCGACGGGCAATGAGCAGTTCTTC
TRBV18,.,.,TRBJ1-6,CASSPKSSYNSPLHF,TGTGCCAGCTCACCAAAGAGCTCCTATAATTCACCCCTCCACTTT
TRBV4-1,TRBD1,.,TRBJ2-2,CASSQVQGAVGELFF,TGCGCCAGCAGCCAAGTCCAGGGGGCGGTCGGGGAGCTGTTTTTT
TRBV7-2,.,.,TRBJ2-1,CASSLGPGLGYNEQFF,TGTGCCAGCAGCTTGGGGCCGGGCTTGGGGTACAATGAGCAGTTCTTC
TRBV6-6,.,few,TRBJ2-1,CASRPESYNEQFF,TGTGCCAGCAGGCCAGAATCCTACAATGAGCAGTTCTTC